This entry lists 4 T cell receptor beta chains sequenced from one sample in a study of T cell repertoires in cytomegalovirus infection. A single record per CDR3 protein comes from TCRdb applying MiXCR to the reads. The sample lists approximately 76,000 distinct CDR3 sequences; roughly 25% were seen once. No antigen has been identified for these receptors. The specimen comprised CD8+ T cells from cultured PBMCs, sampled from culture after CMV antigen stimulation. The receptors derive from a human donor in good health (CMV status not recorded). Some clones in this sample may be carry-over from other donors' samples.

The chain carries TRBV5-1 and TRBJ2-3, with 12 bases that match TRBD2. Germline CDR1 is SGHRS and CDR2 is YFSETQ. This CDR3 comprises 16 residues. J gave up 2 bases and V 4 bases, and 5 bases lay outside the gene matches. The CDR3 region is CASSPLAGGITDTQYF. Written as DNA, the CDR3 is TGCGCCAGCAGCCCTCTAGCGGGAGGGATCACAGATACGCAGTATTTT.

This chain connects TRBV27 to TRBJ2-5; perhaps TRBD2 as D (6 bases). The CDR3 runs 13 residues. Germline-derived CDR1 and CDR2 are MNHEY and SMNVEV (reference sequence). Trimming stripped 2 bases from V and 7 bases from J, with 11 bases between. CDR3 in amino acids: CASSLRTTGTQYF. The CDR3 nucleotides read TGTGCCAGCAGTTTACGGACTACCGGGACCCAGTACTTC.

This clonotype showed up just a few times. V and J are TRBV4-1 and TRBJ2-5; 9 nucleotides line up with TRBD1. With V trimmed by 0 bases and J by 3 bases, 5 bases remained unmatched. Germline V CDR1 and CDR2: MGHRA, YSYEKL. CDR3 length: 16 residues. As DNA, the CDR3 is TGCGCCAGCAGCCAAGAACCACAGGGGGCGGAAGAGACCCAGTACTTC. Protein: CASSQEPQGAEETQYF.

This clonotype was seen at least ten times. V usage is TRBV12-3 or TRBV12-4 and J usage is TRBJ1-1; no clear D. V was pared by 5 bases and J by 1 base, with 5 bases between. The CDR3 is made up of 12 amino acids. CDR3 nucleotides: TGTGCCAGCAGTGCAGGGAACACTGAAGCTTTCTTT. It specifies CASSAGNTEAFF.